These 17 T cell receptor beta chains were all obtained from the same sample, sequenced in a study of blood T cells in healthy people across ages (dated by TCRdb to between 2015 and 2016). Libraries were made using 5' RACE. Sequenced on an Illumina HiSeq 2500. A second about 7 to 12 cycle PCR used a sample-barcoded 5' primer and a J-beta primer mix. Using fastp at Q25 and MiXCR, TCRdb reprocessed the public reads and kept productive beta chains. Every distinct CDR3 protein forms one entry, paired with its most common genes and DNA. For this sample there are 350,000 to 450,000 distinct CDR3 sequences; more than 45% appear just once. The ten largest clonotypes hold 45% to 65% of the sample. Source material: blood. The origin of the receptors is a man in his 60s in good health.

V gene TRBV29-1 combines with J gene TRBJ2-3; perhaps D is TRBD1 or TRBD2 (5 bases each). V was pared by 4 bases and J by 9 bases, with 11 bases between. The CDR3 is 11 amino acids. The germline CDR1 and CDR2 sequences are SQVTM and ANQGSEA. The CDR3 DNA is TGCAGCGTTGTGAAGGGACCCACGCAGTATTTT. Residues: CSVVKGPTQYF.

V gene TRBV2 combines with J gene TRBJ1-2; no reliable D call. The CDR3 extends over 14 amino acids. Trimming removed 3 bases at V and 2 bases at J, with 10 bases between. Germline CDR1 is SNHLY and CDR2 is FYNNEI. The CDR3 loop reads CASSDSAQNYGYTF. The CDR3, as DNA: TGTGCCAGCAGTGATTCGGCACAAAACTATGGCTACACCTTC.

A note on this clonotype: The junction departs from germline at one end; a sequencing error may be responsible. J is TRBJ2-1 and V is TRBV27, with D perhaps TRBD2 (6 bases). The CDR3 has 13 residues. Germline CDR1 and CDR2: MNHEY and SMNVEV (reference sequence). The CDR3 DNA reads TGTGTCAGCACGGGACTCATGTACAATGAGCAGTTCTTC. It codes for CVSTGLMYNEQFF.

In its sample, this clonotype was seen a few times. The chain employs TRBV12-3 or TRBV12-4 and TRBJ2-5; TRBD2 matches at 7 bases. J lost 1 base, V lost 5 bases, and 4 bases had no gene match. The CDR3 runs 14 residues. The CDR3 reads CASSRGTTQETQYF. As DNA, the CDR3 is TGTGCCAGCAGTCGAGGGACTACCCAAGAGACCCAGTACTTC.

As to this clonotype: This may stem from a read error, because a much larger clone lies one nucleotide away. J is TRBJ2-4 and V is TRBV2; no definite D call. CDR1 SNHLY and CDR2 FYNNEI come from the germline V gene. This CDR3 has 11 residues. CDR3 residues: CAGSSKNIQYF. CDR3 DNA sequence: TGTGCCGGCAGCAGTAAAAACATTCAGTACTTC.

Worth noting for this clonotype: Its ends do not fully match the called genes, so a read error is possible. This sequence joins TRBV18 and TRBJ2-5; a possible D gene is TRBD2 (5 bases). Germline V lookup: CDR1 KGHSH, CDR2 LQKENI. CDR3 length: 16 residues. CDR3 region: CDSSPARDLGGETQYF. CDR3 sequence (DNA): TGTGACAGCTCACCGGCCCGGGATCTTGGCGGAGAGACCCAGTACTTC. Drawing the rest from reference TRBV18 and TRBJ2-5, the complete variable domain is NAGVMQNPRHLVRRRGQEARLRCSPMKGHSHVYWYRQLPEEGLKFMVYLQKENIIDESGMPKERFSAEFPKEGPSILRIQQVVRGDSAAYFCDSSPARDLGGETQYFGPGTRLLVL.

This clonotype was counted only a few times. V gene TRBV29-1 combines with J gene TRBJ2-3, with 11 bases lining up with TRBD2. Germline trimming cut 3 bases from V and 4 bases from J; bases unmatched to any gene: 12. CDR1 SQVTM and CDR2 ANQGSEA come from the germline V gene. CDR3 length equals 17 residues. For the CDR3, the DNA is TGCAGCGTTGAGTGGTTGGCTAGCGGGGGGCGCCCAGATACGCAGTATTTT. Translating it yields CSVEWLASGGRPDTQYF.

This clonotype was recorded once. V gene TRBV5-5 combines with J gene TRBJ2-7; a possible D gene is TRBD1 (8 bases). The J call may be incorrect, as the DNA end agrees better with TRBJ2-4. From germline, CDR1 is SGHKS and CDR2 YYEKEE (reference sequence). This CDR3 contains 14 residues. The CDR3 DNA reads TGTGCCAGCAGCGATCGGACAGGGAGGGACATTCAGTACTTC. Encoded protein: CASSDRTGRDIQYF.

The CDR3 nucleotides are TGTGCCAGCAGTTACCGGTCTAGCGGGAACAATGAGCAGTTCTTC. Protein: CASSYRSSGNNEQFF. The rearrangement uses TRBV6-5 and TRBJ2-1, with 9 bases identical to TRBD2. Germline V lookup: CDR1 MNHEY, CDR2 SVGAGI. This CDR3 comprises 15 residues. With V trimmed by 2 bases and J by 5 bases, 4 bases remained unmatched.

This clonotype was counted once. A much bigger clone sits one base away, suggesting this may be a read error. V and J are TRBV4-2 and TRBJ2-5; 10 positions match TRBD2. CDR3 length equals 16 residues. The V segment lost 2 bases and the J segment 0 bases; nucleotides outside the gene matches: 3. Germline V gene sequence: CDR1 LGHNA, CDR2 YNFKEQ. The CDR3 sequence: CASSQNLAGDQETQYF. The CDR3 DNA is TGTGCCAGCAGCCAAAATCTAGCGGGAGACCAAGAGACCCAGTACTTC.

There are a few counts of this clonotype. J is TRBJ1-2 and V is TRBV6-8; D may be TRBD1 (6 bases). The ends were cut back, 9 bases at V and 6 bases at J, with 11 bases in the middle. From germline, CDR1 is MNHGY and CDR2 SAAAGT. The CDR3 loop spans 11 amino acids. CDR3 sequence (DNA): TGTGCCAGTCCACAGGGTAATGGCTACACCTTC. It translates to CASPQGNGYTF.

In DNA form, the CDR3 reads TGCAGCGCACACCACAATGAGCAGTTCTTC. Its protein product is CSAHHNEQFF. This chain links TRBV29-1 with TRBJ2-1; no clear D. Trimming took 7 bases from V and 5 from J, leaving 6 bases between them. Germline loops: CDR1 SQVTM, CDR2 ANQGSEA. The CDR3 runs 10 residues.

The DNA of the CDR3 is TGTGCCAGCAGTTTATGGGCGGGAGGGCCGTCGGAGACCCAGTACTTC. Its translation: CASSLWAGGPSETQYF. The chain joins TRBV27 to TRBJ2-5, with 9 bases matching TRBD2. V trimming: 1 base; J trimming: 5 bases; junction bases outside the gene matches: 8. CDR1 MNHEY and CDR2 SMNVEV come from the germline V gene (reference sequence). The CDR3 loop spans 16 amino acids.

This clonotype was observed a few times. This sequence joins TRBV20-1 and TRBJ2-4; D remains unclear. The assigned J gene may be wrong: the sequence end matches TRBJ2-5 better. Germline CDR1 DFQATT, CDR2 SNEGSKA (reference sequence). CDR3 length equals 14 residues. The CDR3 loop reads CSARGTNGRWTQYF. As DNA, the CDR3 is TGCAGTGCTAGAGGAACTAATGGCCGTTGGACCCAGTACTTC.

The DNA for the CDR3 is TGCAGTGCTAAACAGGGTTCAAGGGGCAATCAGCCCCAGCATTTT. Protein product: CSAKQGSRGNQPQHF. The chain joins TRBV20-1 to TRBJ1-5, with D possibly being TRBD1 (6 bases). Germline V CDR1 and CDR2: DFQATT, SNEGSKA (reference sequence). The ends were cut back, 4 bases at V and 2 bases at J, with 15 bases in the middle. CDR3 size: 15 residues.

This clonotype has only one observation. V gene TRBV7-9 combines with J gene TRBJ1-1; a possible D gene is TRBD1 (5 bases). V shed 1 base and J shed 0 bases, with 9 bases lying between them. CDR1 and CDR2 (germline): SEHNR, FQNEAQ (reference sequence). This CDR3 region has 15 residues. CDR3 residues: CASSLGTRMNTEAFF. CDR3 nucleotide sequence: TGTGCCAGCAGCTTAGGGACAAGAATGAACACTGAAGCTTTCTTT. Based on the CDR3 plus reference TRBV7-9 and TRBJ1-1, the full variable domain is DTGVSQNPRHKITKRGQNVTFRCDPISEHNRLYWYRQTLGQGPEFLTYFQNEAQLEKSRLLSDRFSAERPKGSFSTLEIQRTEQGDSAMYLCASSLGTRMNTEAFFGQGTRLTVV.

The rearrangement links TRBV5-6 to TRBJ1-1; maybe TRBD1 (5 bases). V lost 3 bases and J 3 bases, leaving 9 bases between the germline ends. The CDR3 has 13 amino acids. Germline V gene lookup returns CDR1 SGHDT and CDR2 YYEEEE. The CDR3: CASSWGRDTEAFF. The CDR3 nucleotides read TGTGCCAGCAGCTGGGGCAGAGACACTGAAGCTTTCTTT.